Listed below are T cell receptor beta chains from one sample, sequenced in a study of cytomegalovirus exposure and HLA in healthy donors. TCRdb's copy holds only in-frame clones and misses some; the assay was immunoSEQ multiplex PCR. The sample totals about 110,000 clones. Sequencing was performed on PBMCs. Every receptor here comes from a middle-aged man in good health and CMV-seropositive. The CDR3 runs from the conserved cysteine through the conserved F or W. D genes are given only for firm matches.

d_gene	v_gene	j_gene	CDR3nt	CDR3aa
-	TRBV7-3	TRBJ2-1	TGTGCCAGCAGCTCCCTGGGGGGAGGAGAAGGGAGTGAGCAGTTCTTC	CASSSLGGGEGSEQFF
-	TRBV9	TRBJ1-1	TGTGCCAGCAGCACAGGGAACACTGAAGCTTTCTTT	CASSTGNTEAFF
-	TRBV7-8	TRBJ2-2	TGTGCCAGCAGCACTCACACCGGGGAGCTGTTTTTT	CASSTHTGELFF
TRBD1	TRBV28	TRBJ1-3	TGTGCCACCCTAGACAGGGGTACTGGAAACACCATATATTTT	CATLDRGTGNTIYF
TRBD2	TRBV7-6	TRBJ2-7	TGTGCCAGCAGCCCAGTGGATGGACTAGCGTACGACTCCTACGAGCAGTACTTC	CASSPVDGLAYDSYEQYF
TRBD2	TRBV6-5	TRBJ2-2	TGTGCCAGCAGGAGTAGCGGGAGGGCCGGGGAGCTGTTTTTT	CASRSSGRAGELFF
TRBD1	TRBV5-1	TRBJ1-3	TGCGCCAGCAGCTTGGAACAGGGGACTGGAAACACCATATATTTT	CASSLEQGTGNTIYF
TRBD2	TRBV4-2	TRBJ2-3	TGTGCCAGCAGCCAAGAAGCCGGGACTAGCGGCCCCCTGACGCAGTATTTT	CASSQEAGTSGPLTQYF
TRBD2	TRBV18	TRBJ2-7	TGTGCCAGCTCACTCGGGACTAGCGGGAGCGGCTACGAGCAGTACTTC	CASSLGTSGSGYEQYF
TRBD1	TRBV19	TRBJ2-7	TGTGCCAGTAGTACCTCAGGGGGCTCCTCCTACGAGCAGTACTTC	CASSTSGGSSYEQYF
TRBD1	TRBV9	TRBJ2-1	TGTGCCAGCAGCGGGGGGGGGACAGGGCTGAGGGATGAGCAGTTCTTC	CASSGGGTGLRDEQFF
-	TRBV19	TRBJ1-1	TGTGCCAGTAGTATACGCTTGGGGGGATTGAACACTGAAGCTTTCTTT	CASSIRLGGLNTEAFF
TRBD2	TRBV10-2	TRBJ2-7	TGCGCCAGCAGTGTACCGACTAGCGGGAGCTACGAGCAGTACTTC	CASSVPTSGSYEQYF
-	TRBV6-5	TRBJ1-3	TGTGCCAGCAGTTACGACTGGAGGGCGTTCGGAAACACCATATATTTT	CASSYDWRAFGNTIYF
-	TRBV15	TRBJ1-1	TGTGCCACCAGCAGAGGACGAGGGACTGAAGCTTTCTTT	CATSRGRGTEAFF
TRBD1	TRBV6-5	TRBJ2-1	TGTGCCAGCAGCCCGCGAGGGACAGACCGCGGTGAGCAGTTCTTC	CASSPRGTDRGEQFF
-	TRBV15	TRBJ2-3	TGTGCCACCAGCAGAGGACATGCCCAAAGCACAGATACGCAGTATTTT	CATSRGHAQSTDTQYF
TRBD2	TRBV9	TRBJ2-5	TGTGCCAGCAGCGTAGAGGCAGCGGGAGGCCAAGAGACCCAGTACTTC	CASSVEAAGGQETQYF
-	TRBV19	TRBJ1-2	TGTGCCAGTAGTTACGGAACAGGGCACTATGGCTACACCTTC	CASSYGTGHYGYTF
-	TRBV14	TRBJ1-4	TGTGCCAGCAGCCCCACCTACGGGGGTAATGAAAAACTGTTTTTT	CASSPTYGGNEKLFF
-	TRBV5-6	TRBJ2-7	TGTGCCAGCAGCACCGGCTACGAGCAGTACTTC	CASSTGYEQYF
-	TRBV28	TRBJ1-1	TGTGCCAGCAGTTTGGTCGGGACAGAAGCTTTCTTT	CASSLVGTEAFF
-	TRBV10-1	TRBJ2-1	TGCGCCAGCAGTATCGGAGGCAGTGACAATGAGCAGTTCTTC	CASSIGGSDNEQFF
-	TRBV28	TRBJ1-5	TGCGCCATCGACAGCTCAAGCAATCAGCCCCAGCATTTT	CAIDSSSNQPQHF
TRBD1	TRBV28	TRBJ1-4	TGTGCCAGCAGATCCCAGACAGGGTTTAATGAAAAACTGTTTTTT	CASRSQTGFNEKLFF
TRBD1	TRBV28	TRBJ1-3	TGTGCCAGCAGTTTACCCGGACAGGGGGGAGGAAACACCATATATTTT	CASSLPGQGGGNTIYF
TRBD2	TRBV4-1	TRBJ2-3	TGCGCCAGCAGCCAGGGGTGGGGTAGCGGGAGCACAGATACGCAGTATTTT	CASSQGWGSGSTDTQYF
TRBD1	TRBV18	TRBJ2-7	TGTGCCAGCTCACCACCCCAGGGGGCCGGCGGTTATAAGCAGTACTTC	CASSPPQGAGGYKQYF
TRBD1	TRBV27	TRBJ2-7	TGTGCCAGCAGTTTATTCGTTGCCAGGGGGCTACCATACGAGCAGTACTTC	CASSLFVARGLPYEQYF
-	TRBV28	TRBJ1-5	TGTGCCAGCAGCTGGTCGACCGGGGGCAATCAGCCCCAGCATTTT	CASSWSTGGNQPQHF
TRBD1	TRBV11-2	TRBJ2-3	TGTGCCAGCAGCTCTAGACAGGGGACGCAGTATTTT	CASSSRQGTQYF
-	TRBV15	TRBJ2-7	TGTGCCACCAGCAGAGATCGGAAGAGGACAGCTATTTACGAGCAGTACTTC	CATSRDRKRTAIYEQYF
-	TRBV7-9	TRBJ1-5	TGTGCCAGCAGCTTACCAGGGAGCAATCAGCCCCAGCATTTT	CASSLPGSNQPQHF
-	TRBV4-3	TRBJ1-1	TGCGCCAGCAGCCAAGATAGGTCAGGGCGGAACACTGAAGCTTTCTTT	CASSQDRSGRNTEAFF
-	TRBV9	TRBJ1-4	TGTGCCAGCAGCGCAACAGGTGACGAAAAACTGTTTTTT	CASSATGDEKLFF
-	TRBV13	TRBJ2-1	TGTGCCAGCAGCTTCACCGCCGGGACTTTCGATGAGCAGTTCTTC	CASSFTAGTFDEQFF
-	TRBV7-3	TRBJ2-2	TGTGCCAGCAGCTTAATAGTCACCGGGGAGCTGTTTTTT	CASSLIVTGELFF
TRBD2	TRBV6-4	TRBJ2-7	TGTGCCAGCAGTGACCCACCAGCGGGAGTGGACCACGAGCAGTACTTC	CASSDPPAGVDHEQYF
-	TRBV4-1	TRBJ2-7	TGCGCCAGCAGCCATCCACAGGGCTACGAGCAGTACTTC	CASSHPQGYEQYF
TRBD2	TRBV2	TRBJ2-2	TGTGCCAGCAGTGGGACTAGCGGGAACACCGGGGAGCTGTTTTTT	CASSGTSGNTGELFF
TRBD1	TRBV5-5	TRBJ2-1	TGTGCCAGCAGCTCCCCGACAGGGTGGAGCTCCTACAATGAGCAGTTCTTC	CASSSPTGWSSYNEQFF
-	TRBV7-3	TRBJ2-3	TGTGCCAGCAGCCCCAGGGGTGGGTTTGGGACAGATACGCAGTATTTT	CASSPRGGFGTDTQYF